The rows below give T cell receptor beta chains drawn from one sample of a study of shared clonotypes between healthy human individuals. Here immunoSEQ multiplex PCR was the method, and the copy in TCRdb shows in-frame clones only, minus some. The table shows about a million clones, with 70% to 80% occurring only once. Sequencing was performed on memory CD4+ T cells from PBMCs. The receptors derive from a young man in good health. Some clones in this sample may be carry-over from other donors' samples. CDR3s include the opening cysteine and the closing phenylalanine or tryptophan. Each record gives: V gene, D gene, J gene, clone size, CDR3 protein, CDR3 DNA. D genes are given only for firm matches. Not every row has a clone size; where given, it reads once, few, many or a size class.

V: TRBV11-1; D: TRBD1; J: TRBJ2-2; size: NA; CDR3: CASSLRTGNTGELFF; DNA: TGTGCCAGCAGTCTACGGACAGGGAACACCGGGGAGCTGTTTTTT
V: TRBV27; D: NA; J: TRBJ2-2; size: NA; CDR3: CASSPQRGVTGELFF; DNA: TGTGCCAGCAGTCCGCAGAGGGGCGTCACCGGGGAGCTGTTTTTT
V: TRBV5-1; D: NA; J: TRBJ1-1; size: once; CDR3: CASSSTRTEAFF; DNA: TGCGCCAGCAGCTCGACCCGGACTGAAGCTTTCTTT
V: TRBV5-5; D: TRBD1; J: TRBJ2-7; size: NA; CDR3: CASSKRMGQDYYEQYF; DNA: TGTGCCAGCAGCAAACGTATGGGACAGGATTACTACGAGCAGTACTTC
V: TRBV5-1; D: TRBD2; J: TRBJ2-4; size: few; CDR3: CASSRREGDIQYF; DNA: TGCGCCAGCAGCCGACGGGAGGGGGACATTCAGTACTTC
V: TRBV2; D: NA; J: TRBJ1-3; size: once; CDR3: CASSVKGSGNTIYF; DNA: TGTGCCAGCAGTGTTAAAGGGTCTGGAAACACCATATATTTT
V: TRBV28; D: TRBD2; J: TRBJ2-1; size: NA; CDR3: CASTWRGSSYNEQFF; DNA: TGTGCCAGCACTTGGCGCGGGAGCTCCTACAATGAGCAGTTCTTC
V: TRBV15; D: TRBD2; J: TRBJ2-2; size: NA; CDR3: CATSRGLRLAQNTGELFF; DNA: TGTGCCACCAGCAGAGGTCTTAGACTAGCACAGAACACCGGGGAGCTGTTTTTT
V: TRBV2; D: TRBD2; J: TRBJ2-7; size: NA; CDR3: CASSQLAILSYEQYF; DNA: TGTGCCAGCAGCCAACTAGCGATCCTCTCCTACGAGCAGTACTTC
V: TRBV28; D: NA; J: TRBJ1-3; size: NA; CDR3: CASSFRNRGNTIYF; DNA: TGTGCCAGCAGTTTCCGAAACAGGGGAAACACCATATATTTT
V: TRBV6-1; D: NA; J: TRBJ2-7; size: NA; CDR3: CASSDKFVAAGQYF; DNA: TGTGCCAGCAGTGATAAGTTCGTGGCCGCCGGGCAGTACTTC
V: TRBV5-4; D: NA; J: TRBJ2-7; size: NA; CDR3: CASTRLGDVGYEQYF; DNA: TGTGCCAGCACGCGCCTTGGGGACGTAGGCTACGAGCAGTACTTC
V: TRBV2; D: TRBD1; J: TRBJ2-7; size: NA; CDR3: CASKSWILGQGRSGTYEQYF; DNA: TGTGCCAGCAAAAGCTGGATCCTCGGACAGGGGAGATCGGGCACCTACGAGCAGTACTTC
V: TRBV4-2; D: NA; J: TRBJ1-6; size: NA; CDR3: CASSQVGQPSVPLHF; DNA: TGTGCCAGCAGCCAAGTAGGCCAGCCCTCTGTGCCCCTCCACTTT
V: TRBV18; D: NA; J: TRBJ2-1; size: NA; CDR3: CASSPPSSDNEQFF; DNA: TGTGCCAGCTCACCACCAAGCAGTGACAATGAGCAGTTCTTC
V: TRBV29-1; D: TRBD1; J: TRBJ2-7; size: NA; CDR3: CSVDSGQGGEQYF; DNA: TGCAGCGTTGATAGTGGACAGGGGGGCGAGCAGTACTTC
V: TRBV10-3; D: NA; J: TRBJ2-3; size: NA; CDR3: CAIRSDRAASTDTQYF; DNA: TGTGCCATCAGGTCGGACCGGGCGGCAAGCACAGATACGCAGTATTTT
V: TRBV5-1; D: TRBD1; J: TRBJ2-7; size: NA; CDR3: CASSWGTGSSYEQYF; DNA: TGCGCCAGCAGCTGGGGGACAGGGAGCTCCTACGAGCAGTACTTC
V: TRBV18; D: TRBD2; J: TRBJ2-5; size: NA; CDR3: CASSPSTSGLKTQYF; DNA: TGTGCCAGCTCACCTTCGACTAGCGGTTTGAAGACCCAGTACTTC
V: TRBV9; D: NA; J: TRBJ1-3; size: NA; CDR3: CASSAQVTGNTIYF; DNA: TGTGCCAGCAGCGCTCAGGTTACAGGAAACACCATATATTTT
V: TRBV7-8; D: NA; J: TRBJ2-4; size: NA; CDR3: CASSLVRGSQNIQYF; DNA: TGTGCCAGCAGCTTAGTGAGGGGGAGCCAAAACATTCAGTACTTC
V: TRBV11-3; D: NA; J: TRBJ2-1; size: NA; CDR3: CASSLIGPYNEQFF; DNA: TGTGCCAGCAGCTTAATTGGCCCCTACAATGAGCAGTTCTTC
V: TRBV2; D: NA; J: TRBJ1-5; size: NA; CDR3: CASSGDYQPQHF; DNA: TGTGCCAGCAGTGGAGACTACCAGCCCCAGCATTTT
V: TRBV6-5; D: NA; J: TRBJ2-7; size: NA; CDR3: CASNSAGTYEQYF; DNA: TGTGCCAGCAACTCTGCGGGAACCTACGAGCAGTACTTC
V: TRBV6-1; D: TRBD1; J: TRBJ1-1; size: NA; CDR3: CASSDRGRGNTEAFF; DNA: TGTGCCAGCAGTGACAGGGGGCGCGGGAACACTGAAGCTTTCTTT
V: TRBV19; D: NA; J: TRBJ1-2; size: once; CDR3: CASSSQGNIAYGYTF; DNA: TGTGCCAGTAGTAGCCAGGGGAATATCGCCTACGGCTACACCTTC
V: TRBV18; D: TRBD1; J: TRBJ1-1; size: NA; CDR3: CASSKQGAGTEAFF; DNA: TGTGCCAGCTCCAAACAGGGGGCGGGCACTGAAGCTTTCTTT
V: TRBV13; D: NA; J: TRBJ2-3; size: NA; CDR3: CASRSWGSGYADTQYF; DNA: TGTGCCAGCAGATCCTGGGGTAGCGGCTATGCAGATACGCAGTATTTT
V: TRBV19; D: TRBD2; J: TRBJ2-3; size: NA; CDR3: CASSIRTSGTFRTDTQYF; DNA: TGTGCCAGTAGTATAAGAACTAGCGGGACGTTTCGCACAGATACGCAGTATTTT
V: TRBV28; D: NA; J: TRBJ1-2; size: NA; CDR3: CASSPPGHEGYGYTF; DNA: TGTGCCAGCAGTCCGCCCGGACACGAGGGATATGGCTACACCTTC
V: TRBV14; D: TRBD2; J: TRBJ2-7; size: few; CDR3: CASSHSGIGYEQYF; DNA: TGTGCCAGCAGCCACAGCGGGATTGGCTACGAGCAGTACTTC
V: TRBV15; D: NA; J: TRBJ2-2; size: NA; CDR3: CATSKEGANTGELFF; DNA: TGTGCCACCAGCAAAGAGGGGGCGAACACCGGGGAGCTGTTTTTT
V: TRBV29-1; D: NA; J: TRBJ2-5; size: NA; CDR3: CSVGRGQETQYF; DNA: TGCAGCGTTGGCCGGGGCCAAGAGACCCAGTACTTC
V: TRBV7-2; D: NA; J: TRBJ2-7; size: NA; CDR3: CASSLERGSSYEQYF; DNA: TGTGCCAGCAGCCTCGAACGGGGTAGCTCCTACGAGCAGTACTTC
V: TRBV28; D: TRBD1; J: TRBJ1-2; size: NA; CDR3: CASSEDRGAGYGYTF; DNA: TGTGCCAGCAGCGAAGACAGGGGTGCGGGCTATGGCTACACCTTC
V: TRBV2; D: TRBD2; J: TRBJ2-4; size: NA; CDR3: CASHRGVENIQYF; DNA: TGTGCCAGCCACCGGGGGGTAGAAAACATTCAGTACTTC
V: TRBV5-1; D: NA; J: TRBJ1-4; size: NA; CDR3: CASSLGPDEKLFF; DNA: TGCGCCAGCAGCTTGGGGCCGGATGAAAAACTGTTTTTT
V: TRBV4-1; D: NA; J: TRBJ2-2; size: NA; CDR3: CASSQVGSGGGPRELFF; DNA: TGCGCCAGCAGCCAAGTAGGGAGTGGAGGAGGGCCCAGGGAGCTGTTTTTT
V: TRBV29-1; D: NA; J: TRBJ1-2; size: once; CDR3: CSVDFYYGYTF; DNA: TGCAGCGTGGACTTCTACTATGGCTACACCTTC
V: TRBV7-8; D: TRBD1; J: TRBJ2-5; size: NA; CDR3: CASSSGQQETQYF; DNA: TGTGCCAGCAGCTCGGGACAGCAAGAGACCCAGTACTTC
V: TRBV5-6; D: NA; J: TRBJ1-5; size: NA; CDR3: CASSLNRDQPQHF; DNA: TGTGCCAGCAGCTTAAACAGGGATCAGCCCCAGCATTTT
V: TRBV18; D: NA; J: TRBJ2-7; size: NA; CDR3: CASSPSRDEQYF; DNA: TGTGCCAGCTCACCGTCGAGGGACGAGCAGTACTTC
V: TRBV28; D: TRBD1; J: TRBJ1-2; size: NA; CDR3: CASTGQVGGYTF; DNA: TGTGCCAGCACGGGACAGGTTGGGGGCTACACCTTC
V: TRBV19; D: NA; J: TRBJ1-5; size: NA; CDR3: CASKGPQRNQPQHF; DNA: TGTGCCAGTAAAGGGCCCCAACGTAATCAGCCCCAGCATTTT
V: TRBV7-2; D: NA; J: TRBJ2-7; size: NA; CDR3: CASSPKGSGSSYEQYF; DNA: TGTGCCAGCAGCCCGAAGGGGAGCGGAAGCTCCTACGAGCAGTACTTC
V: TRBV7-8; D: TRBD1; J: TRBJ1-2; size: NA; CDR3: CASSTSYGQGDYGYTF; DNA: TGTGCCAGCAGCACCTCATACGGACAGGGTGACTATGGCTACACCTTC
V: TRBV4-1; D: TRBD2; J: TRBJ2-1; size: NA; CDR3: CASSPVRTSSYNEQFF; DNA: TGCGCCAGCAGCCCAGTTAGGACTAGCTCCTACAATGAGCAGTTCTTC
V: TRBV18; D: TRBD2; J: TRBJ2-2; size: NA; CDR3: CASSPQPGQNDQWTSGSVVGELFF; DNA: TGTGCCAGCTCACCCCAGCCGGGACAGAATGACCAGTGGACTAGCGGGAGCGTGGTCGGGGAGCTGTTTTTT
V: TRBV7-3; D: TRBD1; J: TRBJ2-5; size: NA; CDR3: CASSFDRGETQYF; DNA: TGTGCCAGCAGCTTCGACAGGGGAGAGACCCAGTACTTC
V: TRBV20-1; D: NA; J: TRBJ2-3; size: many; CDR3: CSATARDTQYF; DNA: TGCAGTGCTACCGCCCGGGATACGCAGTATTTT
V: TRBV15; D: TRBD2; J: TRBJ2-5; size: NA; CDR3: CATSRDLASGRPIPRETQYF; DNA: TGTGCCACCAGCAGAGATTTGGCTAGCGGGAGGCCCATACCACGGGAGACCCAGTACTTC
V: TRBV19; D: TRBD1; J: TRBJ2-5; size: NA; CDR3: CASSITTGYETQYF; DNA: TGTGCCAGTAGTATTACGACAGGGTACGAGACCCAGTACTTC
V: TRBV30; D: NA; J: TRBJ2-4; size: NA; CDR3: CAWSPGPKNIQYF; DNA: TGTGCCTGGAGTCCCGGGCCCAAAAACATTCAGTACTTC
V: TRBV7-9; D: NA; J: TRBJ2-2; size: NA; CDR3: CARSGGRNTGELFF; DNA: TGTGCCAGGTCTGGAGGGCGTAACACCGGGGAGCTGTTTTTT
V: TRBV10-2; D: TRBD2; J: TRBJ2-5; size: few; CDR3: CASRLAGGSETQYF; DNA: TGCGCCAGTAGACTAGCGGGAGGATCAGAGACCCAGTACTTC
V: TRBV11-2; D: NA; J: TRBJ1-3; size: NA; CDR3: CASSLGPSYSGNTIYF; DNA: TGTGCCAGCAGCTTAGGGCCCAGCTACTCTGGAAACACCATATATTTT
V: TRBV4-1; D: TRBD1; J: TRBJ1-1; size: NA; CDR3: CASRLGQGIMNTEAFF; DNA: TGCGCCAGCAGATTAGGACAGGGAATCATGAACACTGAAGCTTTCTTT
V: TRBV4-2; D: TRBD1; J: TRBJ2-5; size: many; CDR3: CASSQESQGAGETQYF; DNA: TGTGCCAGCAGCCAAGAATCCCAGGGGGCCGGAGAGACCCAGTACTTC